This T cell receptor beta chain was recovered during a study of cytomegalovirus exposure and HLA in healthy donors (dated 2017 in TCRdb). As for the study more broadly: An earlier analysis of 587 of the donors reported approximately 270 Gb of sequence data and roughly 100 million unique TCR beta sequences from roughly 180 million T cells. All discovery cohort repertoires had been generated on a single sequencing platform. The study aimed to test whether signatures of past pathogen exposure could be identified by cataloging public T cell receptors. Four to six DR-DQ haplotypes were handled as single units for association and clustering because linkage in the cohort was strong. An early release that covered about 600 HLA-typed donors contained about 300 gigabases of sequencing data and tens of millions of unique TCR sequences. Class I and class II HLA loci were covered by the typing at four-digit resolution. High-throughput TCR immunosequencing, statistical association of individual TCRs with disease status, and machine learning were combined to predict cytomegalovirus infection status. Typing coverage varied by locus: roughly 620-640 donors for A, B, C, DRB1 and DQB1; approximately 560 for DQA1; 600 to 610 for DPA1; more than 450 for DPB1. Among the roughly 370 genotyped donors, roughly 80% belonged to the genetic ancestry cluster associated with self-reported Caucasian donors. Among almost 400 genotyped donors of the cohort, an average of roughly 240,000 unique TCR beta nucleotide sequences were sequenced per donor, roughly 18% of them non-productive. Using immunosequencing, the study profiled T cell repertoires from around 680 subjects and related those repertoires to cytomegalovirus serostatus. Rather than using new phenotypic data, the later analysis identified candidate immune exposures from TCR beta sequences and from how often those sequences occurred across donors. To study patterns of TCR occurrence, a later analysis re-analyzed previously published TCR beta repertoires from 666 donors and added high-resolution HLA genotyping. A later genetic analysis used genome-wide SNP genotypes for about 65% of the 666 donors, treating that subset as a discovery cohort. Alongside the repertoire data, information on donor age, sex, ethnicity and CMV serostatus was compiled. Along with the approximately 650-subject first cohort, a separate validation cohort of over a hundred different subjects was used. An earlier analysis of 450 to 750 of the donors used high-throughput TCR beta sequencing to judge whether each TCR beta V gene segment behaved as functional or pseudogenic.

The cohort consisted of 650 to 700 healthy bone marrow donors. All cohort members were sampled while nominally healthy, although unrecorded immune exposures were likely present. The donor tested CMV seropositive and was one of the 289 seropositive cohort members. Each donor provided a peripheral blood sample, and peripheral blood mononuclear cells were used for TCR beta sequencing. The Qiagen DNeasy Blood Extraction Kit was used to extract genomic DNA from the blood cell samples. Beyond this particular receptor, the publication reports: In vitro tests confirmed that three of the cytomegalovirus-associated TCR beta chains recognize cytomegalovirus antigens. In the study, 150 to 200 TCR beta chains were listed as associated with cytomegalovirus. Most CMV-associated TCR beta chains appeared to be HLA-restricted in a later analysis, and the HLA associations seemed to be driven largely by CMV exposure. Most TCR sequences were observed very rarely across donors, whereas some public TCRs were present in many individuals. In a later genetic analysis, a missense DCLRE1C variant was associated with V-gene and J-gene trimming of TCR beta chains, and the association was replicated in an independent cohort. In a later analysis, the rate of TCR association differed among HLA loci, with DRB1 alleles having the most associated TCRs and HLA-C alleles having the fewest. Correlated functional status among segregating V segments might reflect linkage disequilibrium, but an unknown experimental factor could not be ruled out. A later analysis found that HLA-associated TCR beta chains were more clonally expanded and had lower generation probabilities than equally common non-associated chains. According to a later analysis, parvovirus B19, influenza, CMV and Epstein-Barr virus appeared linked to several top co-occurrence clusters. A later genetic analysis reported fewer N-insertions in productive TCRs among donors in an Asian-associated ancestry cluster than the roughly 650-donor mean. It was suggested by the authors that the approach could potentially be generalized to other disease states and immunological phenotypes. The sequencing pipeline was judged likely to have produced a cluster of highly shared sequence variants as a technical artifact. In this cohort, only TCR beta chains were sequenced, and detectable features were limited by the absence of alpha or paired-chain data. Roughly uniform sequencing depth across donors was assumed in presence/absence analyses, although this assumption may not hold. Because some donors lacked HLA typing at each locus, the association tests relied only on the typed subset. Assigning TCR associations to individual alleles was difficult when HLA alleles, especially DR and DQ, strongly co-occurred. CMV serostatus was the only immune exposure information available for the cohort. A further reported finding was that TCR beta sequences accurately predicted the HLA-A and HLA-B alleles for most subjects in the first cohort. In an earlier analysis of about 540 of the donors, most TCR beta V segments were observed in productive rearrangements about 87% or about 30% of the time, broadly matching IMGT annotations. Cytomegalovirus status was reported to be diagnosed by the classifier with high specificity and sensitivity in both the original and validation cohorts. Specific HLA alleles were associated with roughly 17,000 TCR beta sequences at a false discovery rate of 0.05 in a later analysis. Because counts were too low, roughly 16 rarely observed V segments, including chromosome 9 orphons, were excluded from the earlier analysis of several hundred of the donors.

Library preparation used the immunoSEQ multiplex PCR assay. A mixture of 60 forward primers for TCR Vbeta segments and 13 reverse primers for TCR Jbeta segments was used in the multiplex PCR. A multiplex PCR assay on genomic DNA amplified the CDR3 region of rearranged TCR beta genes. Amplified TCR beta libraries were sequenced as 87-base-pair reads on the Illumina HiSeq System. The source study handled its data this way. In a later analysis, some 80 million unique TCR beta chains were counted across the approximately 620 repertoires, and roughly 10 million of these chains were shared by at least two donors. Raw reads were error-corrected and collapsed into unique sequences with a nearest-neighbor algorithm that merged closely related sequences to remove PCR and sequencing errors. CDR3 sequences were aligned to IMGT reference sequences to assign V, D and J gene segments. For a sequence to be retained, a match of at least six nucleotides was required to both a V gene segment and a J gene segment. Rearrangements were classified as productive when the CDR3 lacked stop codons and remained in frame with V and J, and all other rearrangements were classified as non-productive. Following IMGT convention, CDR3 was defined as the stretch from the second conserved V-encoded cysteine to the conserved J-encoded phenylalanine. Sequences without an unambiguous match to a single V gene segment were excluded from the earlier analysis of approximately 560 of the donors. An earlier analysis of some 500 of the donors classified V segments as functional when productive rearrangements were above 56.7% and as segregating when the standard deviation between donors was above 5%. A statistical classification framework was built to diagnose cytomegalovirus status from the catalog of TCR beta chain sequences. V and J gene assignment, in a later analysis, came from comparing TCR nucleotide sequences with IMGT/GENE-DB human TR gene sequences. In a later analysis, CDR3 sequences and most-parsimonious VDJ recombination scenarios were assigned using the TCRdist pipeline. In a later analysis, every TCR beta chain was defined by the combination of its CDR3 amino acid sequence and its V-gene family, and reads without a unique V-gene family were dropped. A later analysis removed 550 to 650 highly shared, low-generation-probability nucleotide sequences to deal with suspected cross-contamination and a sequencing artifact. In a later analysis, a clonal expansion index for each public chain was calculated from normalized within-repertoire ranks of inferred template counts. A later analysis computed generation probabilities with a VDJ recombination model fitted to out-of-frame rearrangements, and checked the results against IGoR. A later analysis scored TCR-TCR, TCR-HLA and TCR-CMV co-occurrence with hypergeometric tests, applying a repertoire-size bias correction to TCR pairs. In a later analysis, false discovery rates were estimated by permuting HLA or CMV assignments 20 times. In a later analysis, co-occurring TCRs were grouped with DBSCAN, and TCRdist sequence similarity was added when clustering was performed within HLA-allele-positive subsets. Repertoires with fewer than 30,000 or more than 120,000 public chains, plus five repertoires with anomalous nucleotide sharing, were excluded from co-occurrence clustering. The table was pulled from immuneACCESS by TCRdb, which kept in-frame rearrangements only. Such tables lose some clones; where checked, under half of the loss comes from unresolved V genes, and the rest has no known cause. That table furnishes V, J and clone size, whereas the DNA furnished D and trimming. In all, the sample holds over 50,000 clones, and roughly 70% of those were seen once. The top ten clones comprise about a third of the sample.

Comments on this clone: It lacks a known antigen. It has no much larger one-base neighbor in the sample; base qualities were not kept.

The sample taken for sequencing was PBMCs. The source is a man aged 35 to 55 in good health and CMV-seropositive.

The sequence in DNA is TGTGCCAGCGGGAGGGGACAGGGACTTCCTAGGTACTTC. Its protein reads: CASGRGQGLPRYF. The rearranged segments are TRBV2 and TRBJ2-7; 9 junctional bases match TRBD1. The CDR3 starts with the cysteine, ends with the phenylalanine, and has 13 residues. Just CDR3 DNA is preserved here, 39 bases in frame from base 1. Here V drops 8 bases and J drops 12 bases, and the junction holds 14 bases not matched to any gene. The germline V gene provides CDR1 SNHLY and CDR2 FYNNEI.